This T cell receptor (beta chain) stems from a study of blood T cells in healthy people across ages (dated by TCRdb to between 2015 and 2017). A note on the overall study: In model experiments, roughly one uniquely barcoded TCR beta cDNA molecule per two T cells was captured by template switching. The study measured age-related changes in TCR beta repertoire diversity using deep sequencing normalized with unique cDNA molecular identifiers. For two donors (one aged 18 to 29 and one aged 80 or older), the study analyzed two additional independent replicas of 1 million unique cDNA reads from the same blood draw. Donors of different ages were randomly distributed across sequencing lanes to avoid experimental bias. Donors were grouped into four age groups: young (average 16 years), middle-aged (around 39), aged (roughly 67) and long-lived (just over 80).

Donors were roughly 40 systemically healthy Caucasian individuals from Russia aged roughly 6 to 100 years. Each donor gave 8.5 to 10 milliliters of peripheral blood, collected into EDTA-treated Vacutainer tubes. Ficoll-Paque density-gradient centrifugation was used to isolate PBMCs, with at least 7 million per sample. Total RNA, at least 6 micrograms per sample, was extracted from PBMCs with Trizol reagent. For every donor, an aliquot of PBMCs went through flow cytometry to measure the percentages of naive CD45RAhigh/CD27high T cells. Overall study results and their limits: As age increased, observed TCR beta diversity per million T cells dropped in a roughly linear way, and a significant reduction was already evident by age 40. The CMV infection status of donors was not known, potentially confounding age-related changes in expanded clonotypes. Compared with the aged group, the long-lived group had more naive CD4+ T cells, fewer expanded clones and increased TCR diversity, a pattern suggesting age selection. The percentage of naive T cells measured by flow cytometry correlated strongly with observed TCR beta diversity. Estimates of total diversity based on one million sequenced T cells were considered lower bounds and underestimates. Bulk unsorted PBMC profiling prevented conclusive comparison of naive and antigen-experienced compartments.

About this clonotype: Its antigen remains unidentified. The input lacks base qualities; no much larger clone sits a single base away.

The germline V gene encodes CDR1 MNHEY and CDR2 SVGEGT. There are 16 amino acids in the CDR3, from cysteine to phenylalanine inclusive. Left in the record is the CDR3 DNA by itself, 48 bases read in frame from the first base. V sheds 2 bases and J sheds 2 bases, leaving 14 bases between their ends. Library creation used 5' RACE. The data were produced on an Illumina HiSeq 2500. The second PCR ran for about 7 to 11 cycles and used a J-beta primer mix along with a sample-barcoded 5' primer. A unique molecular identifier was introduced onto each TCR beta cDNA molecule by a template-switch 5' adaptor carrying 12 random nucleotides. At least 2.5 million CDR3-containing paired-end reads were obtained from each sample. First-strand cDNA was synthesized from all RNA with the Mint cDNA synthesis kit, primed by a TRBC-specific oligonucleotide. Following uracil-DNA glycosylase treatment, all cDNA underwent a first 18-cycle PCR with the universal primers M1SS and BC2_uni_R. Under the source paper's analysis protocol: Normalization of each sample was performed by random selection of 1 million high-quality reads, each carrying a distinct molecular identifier. Instead of being binned into consensus sequences, reads that shared molecular identifiers were thrown out. MiTCR, run with a Q25 quality threshold and the strictest error-elimination algorithm, handled CDR3 identification, clonotype clustering and error correction. Lower-bound total TCR beta diversity was estimated with a nonparametric unseen species model using Euler transformation. TCRdb redid the processing of the public reads, applying fastp at Q25 and MiXCR, and retained in-frame beta chains. Here each entry gathers all rows of one CDR3 protein and keeps the most common genes and DNA. TCRdb, rather than the study authors, made the V and J calls. This sample comprises 650,000 to 800,000 distinct CDR3 sequences, around 43% of them detected only once. The leading ten clones occupy under 20% of the sample.

The receptor was derived from a man in his 60s in good health. The sample comprised blood. The V gene is TRBV6-2 or TRBV6-3 and the J gene is TRBJ2-3, with no D gene named confidently. The encoded CDR3 is CASSYPTTRPTDTQYF. The nucleotides are TGTGCCAGCAGTTACCCAACCACCAGACCCACAGATACGCAGTATTTT.